Listed here are 8 T cell receptor beta chains from one sample, sequenced in a study of patients and donors after allogeneic stem cell transplantation. TCRdb re-called the RT-PCR reads with MiXCR, one entry per CDR3 protein. The repertoire holds 2,000 to 3,000 distinct CDR3 sequences, with about 17% as singletons. Input material: blood, either unsorted or a sorted T cell fraction (not recorded which). The receptor set was obtained from a human donor who was either an allogeneic HSCT recipient or a stem cell or donor lymphocyte infusion donor (not recorded which). It is not recorded whose cells these are; they may come from a transplant donor.

This clonotype has only a few counts. This chain's CDR3 is CASSLAEEGEQFF. CDR3 nucleotide sequence: TGTGCCAGCAGCTTAGCGGAAGAGGGGGAGCAGTTCTTC. The rearrangement uses TRBV7-8 and TRBJ2-1; D might be TRBD1 or TRBD2, each matching 5 bases. The ends were cut back, 0 bases at V and 10 bases at J, with 10 bases in the middle. The CDR3 has 13 amino acids. Looked up from germline, CDR1 is SGHVS and CDR2 is FQNEAQ.

Of note for this clonotype: The CDR3 carries no conserved terminal phenylalanine or tryptophan, so it likely arises from a read error. V and J are TRBV6-1 and TRBJ1-2; the match to TRBD1 covers 8 bases. V lost 7 bases to trimming and J lost 4 bases; unmatched junction nucleotides: 14. The CDR3 runs to 16 residues. Germline CDR1 MNHNS, CDR2 SASEGT. CDR3 in DNA: TGTGCCAGCAAATACAGGTCCGTGGACAGGGTCTATGGCTACACCATC. This encodes CASKYRSVDRVYGYTI.

This clonotype is large by share. The gene calls are TRBV7-2 and TRBJ2-1; D unclear. CDR1 and CDR2 (germline): SGHTA, FQGNSA. CDR3 size: 14 residues. Trimming cost V 2 bases and J 1 base, with 6 bases left between them. The CDR3 bases are TGTGCCAGCAGCTTAACCGGGTCCTACAATGAGCAGTTCTTC. This sequence encodes CASSLTGSYNEQFF.

The chain combines TRBV7-9 with TRBJ2-3; D remains ambiguous. The V gene lost 5 bases and the J gene lost 3 bases, with 6 bases spanning the gap. The CDR3 spans 12 residues. The V gene's germline CDR1 is SEHNR and CDR2 FQNEAQ (reference sequence). The chain's CDR3 is CASSVLTDTQYF. The CDR3 coding sequence is TGTGCCAGCAGCGTCCTTACAGATACGCAGTATTTT.

This clonotype was observed a few times. The chain has TRBV5-4 and TRBJ2-6; D unclear. Germline values: CDR1 SGHNT, CDR2 YYREEE (reference sequence). This CDR3 contains 18 residues. With 0 bases removed from V and 2 bases from J, the gap between germline ends came to 15 bases. CDR3 nucleotides: TGTGCCAGCAGCTTGGCCCCCCCGGGCCCGACTGGGGCCAACGTCCTGACTTTC. Protein sequence: CASSLAPPGPTGANVLTF.

This clonotype has only a few counts. V gene TRBV5-6 combines with J gene TRBJ2-4, with 8 bases lining up with TRBD1. Germline lookup yields CDR1 SGHDT and CDR2 YYEEEE. CDR3 length: 14 amino acids. Unmatched junction bases numbered 7, after V lost 4 bases and J lost 7 bases. As DNA, the CDR3 is TGTGCCAGCAGCGAGTGGACAGGGTCGAACATTCAGTACTTC. Translation: CASSEWTGSNIQYF.

The chain links TRBV7-3 to TRBJ2-1; possible D gene TRBD1, 5 bases. Germline CDR1 SGHTA, CDR2 FQGTGA. The ends were cut back, 4 bases at V and 8 bases at J, with 12 bases in the middle. The length of the CDR3 is 13 residues. The CDR3 region is CASSSATGHEQFF. The CDR3 DNA follows: TGTGCCAGCAGCTCCGCAACAGGTCATGAGCAGTTCTTC.

This clonotype was seen a few times. The chain is built from TRBV7-9 and TRBJ2-2; 10 nucleotides agree with TRBD2. The CDR3 has 15 residues. From germline, CDR1 is SEHNR and CDR2 FQNEAQ (reference sequence). Unmatched junction bases numbered 2, after V lost 4 bases and J lost 3 bases. The CDR3 protein is CASSYGLADTGELFF. CDR3 in DNA: TGTGCCAGCAGCTACGGACTAGCGGACACCGGGGAGCTGTTTTTT.